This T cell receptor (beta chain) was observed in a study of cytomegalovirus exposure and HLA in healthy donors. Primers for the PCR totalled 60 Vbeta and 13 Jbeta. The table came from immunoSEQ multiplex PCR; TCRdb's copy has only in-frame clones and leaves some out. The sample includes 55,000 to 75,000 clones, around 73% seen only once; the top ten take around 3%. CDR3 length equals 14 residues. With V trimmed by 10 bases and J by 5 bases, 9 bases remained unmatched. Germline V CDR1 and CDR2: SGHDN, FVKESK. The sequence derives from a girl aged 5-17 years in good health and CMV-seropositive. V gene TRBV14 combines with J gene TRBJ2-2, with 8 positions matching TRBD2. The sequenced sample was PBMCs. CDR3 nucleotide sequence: TGTGCCAACACCGCGGGGGGTGGGACCGGGGAGCTGTTTTTT. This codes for CANTAGGGTGELFF.